Sequencing of this TCR beta chain was carried out in a study of cytomegalovirus exposure and HLA in healthy donors. Study details: Among several hundred genotyped donors, around 82% fell in the Caucasian-associated ancestry cluster.

A remark on this clone: The target antigen is unknown.

Study-level results: The authors judged a highly shared variant cluster likely a sequencing artifact. Fewer N-insertions (relative to the approximately 700-donor mean) were reportedly seen in an Asian-associated ancestry cluster in a later analysis. Accurate prediction of HLA-A and HLA-B alleles (for most subjects) was reportedly achieved from TCR beta sequences.

The V end was cut by 2 bases, the J end by 8 bases, with 7 bases between. The germline CDR1 and CDR2 sequences are SGHRS and YFSETQ. This CDR3 has 11 residues. The PCR used 60 Vbeta and 13 Jbeta primers. Sequencing was performed with immunoSEQ multiplex PCR; in TCRdb, only in-frame clones are kept and a portion is missing. The top ten hold around 2.7% of the sample, which has under 150,000 clones, about two thirds seen once. Source material: PBMCs. The source of this sequence is a woman aged 60 to 75 in good health and CMV-seropositive. The chain has TRBV5-1 and TRBJ1-1, with unresolved D. As DNA, the CDR3 is TGCGCCAGCAGCTTTCCGGGGGAAGCTTTCTTT. It yields the protein CASSFPGEAFF. Full variable domain (outside the CDR3, taken from reference TRBV5-1 and TRBJ1-1): KAGVTQTPRYLIKTRGQQVTLSCSPISGHRSVSWYQQTPGQGLQFLFEYFSETQRNKGNFPGRFSGRQFSNSRSEMNVSTLELGDSALYLCASSFPGEAFFGQGTRLTVV.